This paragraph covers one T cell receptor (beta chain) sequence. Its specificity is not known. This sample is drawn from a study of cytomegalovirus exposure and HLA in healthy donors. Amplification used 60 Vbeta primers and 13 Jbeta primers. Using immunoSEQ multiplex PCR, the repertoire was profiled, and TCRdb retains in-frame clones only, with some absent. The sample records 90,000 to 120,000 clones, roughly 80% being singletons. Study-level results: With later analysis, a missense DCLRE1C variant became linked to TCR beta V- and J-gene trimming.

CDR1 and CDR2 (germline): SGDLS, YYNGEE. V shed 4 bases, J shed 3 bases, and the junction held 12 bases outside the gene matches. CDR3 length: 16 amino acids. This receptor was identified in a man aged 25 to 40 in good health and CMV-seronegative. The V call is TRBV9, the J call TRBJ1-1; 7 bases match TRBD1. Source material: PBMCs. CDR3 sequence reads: CASSTSPWQGDTEAFF. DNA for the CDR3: TGTGCCAGCAGCACCTCCCCGTGGCAGGGGGACACTGAAGCTTTCTTT.